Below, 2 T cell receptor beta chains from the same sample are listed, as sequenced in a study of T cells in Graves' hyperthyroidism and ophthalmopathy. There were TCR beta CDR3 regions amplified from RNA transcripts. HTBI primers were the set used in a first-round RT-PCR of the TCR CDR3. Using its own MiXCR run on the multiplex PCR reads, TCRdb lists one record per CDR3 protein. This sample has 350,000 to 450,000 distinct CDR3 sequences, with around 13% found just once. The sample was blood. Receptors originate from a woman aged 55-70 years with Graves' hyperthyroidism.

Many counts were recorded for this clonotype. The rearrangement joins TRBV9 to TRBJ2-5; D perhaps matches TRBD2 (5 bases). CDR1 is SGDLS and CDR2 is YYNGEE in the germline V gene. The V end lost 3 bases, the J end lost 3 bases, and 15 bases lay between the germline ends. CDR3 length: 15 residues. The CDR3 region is CASSGAAKGKETQYF. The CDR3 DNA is TGTGCCAGCAGCGGAGCGGCCAAAGGAAAAGAGACCCAGTACTTC.

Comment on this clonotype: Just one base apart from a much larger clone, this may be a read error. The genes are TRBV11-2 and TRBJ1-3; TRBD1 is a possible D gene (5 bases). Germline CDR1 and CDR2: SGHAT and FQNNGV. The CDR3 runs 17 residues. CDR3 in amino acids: CASSLRISTAGGHTISF. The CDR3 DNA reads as TGTGCCAGCAGCTTAAGGATTTCGACAGCCGGTGGACACACCATATCTTTT.